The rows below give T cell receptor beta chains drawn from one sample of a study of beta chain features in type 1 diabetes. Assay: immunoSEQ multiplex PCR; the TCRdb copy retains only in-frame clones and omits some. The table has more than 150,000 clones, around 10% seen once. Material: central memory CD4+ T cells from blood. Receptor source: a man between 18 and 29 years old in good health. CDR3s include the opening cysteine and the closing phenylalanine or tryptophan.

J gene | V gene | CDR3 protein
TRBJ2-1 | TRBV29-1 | CSVAGTSGGPSSYNEQFF
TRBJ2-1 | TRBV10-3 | CAITGGGAPYNEQFF
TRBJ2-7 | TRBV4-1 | CASSQEVTGEVYEQYF
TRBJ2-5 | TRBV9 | CASSVALAGGHQETQYF
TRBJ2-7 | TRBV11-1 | CASSERYLAGGPMDF
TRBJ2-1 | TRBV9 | CASSSRLAGYNEQFF
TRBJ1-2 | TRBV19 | CASSIETGVNGYTF
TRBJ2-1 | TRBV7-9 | CASSQDSAEGINEQFF
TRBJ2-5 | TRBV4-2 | CASSQEGGETQYF
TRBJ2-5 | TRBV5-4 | CASSLKPQGETQYF
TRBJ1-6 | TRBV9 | CASSPGQGNNSPLHF
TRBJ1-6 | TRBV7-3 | CASSLDPAGSPLHF
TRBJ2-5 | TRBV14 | CASSQLVVGETQYF
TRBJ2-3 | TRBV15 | CATSRVPGPRQERTDTQYF
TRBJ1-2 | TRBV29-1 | CSVTRELNYGYTF
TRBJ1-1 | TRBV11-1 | CASSLSRNTEAFF
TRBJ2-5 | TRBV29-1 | CSVALSGLGETQYF
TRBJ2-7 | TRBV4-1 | CASSQGRQGAYEQYF
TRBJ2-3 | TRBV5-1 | CASSPAGGTTSGSTDTQYF
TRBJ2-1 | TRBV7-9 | CASSPDRGQFF
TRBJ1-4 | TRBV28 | CASSLPHVRRDEKLFF
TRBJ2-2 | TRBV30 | CASKTRRTDPGELFF
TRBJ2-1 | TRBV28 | CASSLWRVGTGEQFF
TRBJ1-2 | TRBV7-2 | CASSLWGHSNYGYTF
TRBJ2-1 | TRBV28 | CASLIHGGYNEQFF
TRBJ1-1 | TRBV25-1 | CASRAQGGGTEAFF
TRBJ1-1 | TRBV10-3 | CAISDERGTEAFF
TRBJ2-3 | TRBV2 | CASRRGLAGVVTDTQYF
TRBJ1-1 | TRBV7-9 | CASSFVPRAARNTEAFF
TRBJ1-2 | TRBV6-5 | CASSYKGYGYTF
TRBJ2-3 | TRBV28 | CASSLSAQGSSTQYF
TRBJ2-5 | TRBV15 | CATSRRQGGGETQYF
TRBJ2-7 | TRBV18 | CASSPVGYEQYF
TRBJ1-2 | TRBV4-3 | CASSQDGTVNYGYTF
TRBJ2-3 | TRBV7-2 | CASSPQAGGPRGDTQYF
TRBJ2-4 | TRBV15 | CATSRGGSSGESDIQYF
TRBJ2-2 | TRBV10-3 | CAITPSREVLFF
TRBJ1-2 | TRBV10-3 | CAISEDNTYGYTF
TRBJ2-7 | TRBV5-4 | CASSLGQRDEQYF
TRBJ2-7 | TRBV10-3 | CAITTQGAKEQYF
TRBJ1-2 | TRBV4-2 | CASSQEAQSYGYTF
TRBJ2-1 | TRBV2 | CASSRLVRTASGSWSEQFF
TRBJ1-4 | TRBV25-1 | CASSADRGNEKLFF
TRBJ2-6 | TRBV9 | CASSVGGRGANVLTF
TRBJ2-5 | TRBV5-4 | CAVSQISVETQYF
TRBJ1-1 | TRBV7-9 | CASSFGQADTEAFF
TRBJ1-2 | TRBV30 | CAWGVGSRGRRKSDYGYTF
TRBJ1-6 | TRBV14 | CASSQAGVDSPLHF
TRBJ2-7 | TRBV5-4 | CASSPDRAYEQYF
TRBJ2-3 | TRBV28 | CASSQPKSRGTDTQYF
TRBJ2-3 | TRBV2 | CASRAEVTDTQYF
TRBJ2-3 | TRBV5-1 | CASSLFGQGYTDTQYF
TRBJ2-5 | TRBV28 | CASSSRKETQYF
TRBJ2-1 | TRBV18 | CASSPAGANEQFF
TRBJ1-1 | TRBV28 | CASSLWGGIHTEAFF
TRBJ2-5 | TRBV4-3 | CASSQLTYDSKQETQYF
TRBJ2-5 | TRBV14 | CASSLGHRETQYF